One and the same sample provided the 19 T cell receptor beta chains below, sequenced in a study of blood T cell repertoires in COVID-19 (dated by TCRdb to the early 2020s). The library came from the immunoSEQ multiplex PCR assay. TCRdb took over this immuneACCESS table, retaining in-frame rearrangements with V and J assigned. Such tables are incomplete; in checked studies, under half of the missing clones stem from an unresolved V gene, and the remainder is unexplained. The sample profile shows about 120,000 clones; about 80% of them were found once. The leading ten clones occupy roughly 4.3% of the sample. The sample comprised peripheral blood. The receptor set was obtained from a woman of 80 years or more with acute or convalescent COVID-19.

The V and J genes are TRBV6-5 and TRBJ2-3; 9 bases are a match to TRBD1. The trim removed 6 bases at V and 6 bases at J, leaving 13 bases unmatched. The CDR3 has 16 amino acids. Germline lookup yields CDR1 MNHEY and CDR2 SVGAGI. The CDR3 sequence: CASSYRDRVTSDTQYF. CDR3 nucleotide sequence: TGTGCCAGCAGCTACCGGGACAGGGTGACGTCCGATACGCAGTATTTT.

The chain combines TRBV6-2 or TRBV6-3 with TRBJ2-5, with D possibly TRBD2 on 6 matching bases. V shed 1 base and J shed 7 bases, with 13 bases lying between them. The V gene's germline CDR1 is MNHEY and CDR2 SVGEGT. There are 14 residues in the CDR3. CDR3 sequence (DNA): TGTGCCAGCAGTTACTTCCGGGACGGGGGGACCCAGTACTTC. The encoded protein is CASSYFRDGGTQYF.

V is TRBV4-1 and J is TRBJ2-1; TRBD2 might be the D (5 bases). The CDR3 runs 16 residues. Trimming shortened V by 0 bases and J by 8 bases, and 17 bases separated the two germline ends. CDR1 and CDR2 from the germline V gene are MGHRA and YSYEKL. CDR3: CASSQDGGGRIDEQFF. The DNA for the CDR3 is TGCGCCAGCAGCCAAGATGGCGGCGGGCGTATCGATGAGCAGTTCTTC.

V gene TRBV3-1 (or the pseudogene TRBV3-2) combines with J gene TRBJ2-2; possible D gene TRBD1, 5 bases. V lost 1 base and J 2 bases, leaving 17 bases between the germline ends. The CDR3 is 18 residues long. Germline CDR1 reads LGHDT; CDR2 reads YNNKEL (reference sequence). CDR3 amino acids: CASSQGLRRQKNTGELFF. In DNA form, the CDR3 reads TGTGCCAGCAGCCAAGGGTTGAGGAGACAGAAAAACACCGGGGAGCTGTTTTTT.

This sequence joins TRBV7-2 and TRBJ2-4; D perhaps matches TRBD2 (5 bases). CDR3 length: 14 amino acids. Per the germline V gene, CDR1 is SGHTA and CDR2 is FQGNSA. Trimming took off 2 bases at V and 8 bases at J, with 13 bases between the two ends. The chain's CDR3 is CASSLNRAGDIQYF. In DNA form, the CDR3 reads TGTGCCAGCAGCTTAAACCGGGCCGGGGACATTCAGTACTTC. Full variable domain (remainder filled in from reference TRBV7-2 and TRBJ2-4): GAGVSQSPSNKVTEKGKDVELRCDPISGHTALYWYRQSLGQGLEFLIYFQGNSAPDKSGLPSDRFSAERTGGSVSTLTIQRTQQEDSAVYLCASSLNRAGDIQYFGAGTRLSVL.

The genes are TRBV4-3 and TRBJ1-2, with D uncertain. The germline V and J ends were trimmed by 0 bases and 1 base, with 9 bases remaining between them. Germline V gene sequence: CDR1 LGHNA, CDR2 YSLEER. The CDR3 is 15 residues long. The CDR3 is CASSQEPGLNYGYTF. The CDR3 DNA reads TGCGCCAGCAGCCAAGAGCCCGGACTTAACTATGGCTACACCTTC.

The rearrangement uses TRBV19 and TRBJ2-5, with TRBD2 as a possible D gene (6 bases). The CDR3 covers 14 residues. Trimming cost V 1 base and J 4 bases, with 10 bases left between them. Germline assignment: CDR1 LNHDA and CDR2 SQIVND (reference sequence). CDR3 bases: TGTGCCAGTAGTATAGCGGGGGTGGGAGAGACCCAGTACTTC. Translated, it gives CASSIAGVGETQYF.

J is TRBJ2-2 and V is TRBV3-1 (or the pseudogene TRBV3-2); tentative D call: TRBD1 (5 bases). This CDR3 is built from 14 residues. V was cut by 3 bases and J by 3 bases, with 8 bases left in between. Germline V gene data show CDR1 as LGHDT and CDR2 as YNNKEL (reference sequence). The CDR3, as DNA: TGTGCCAGCAGCCATATCAGGGACACCGGGGAGCTGTTTTTT. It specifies CASSHIRDTGELFF.

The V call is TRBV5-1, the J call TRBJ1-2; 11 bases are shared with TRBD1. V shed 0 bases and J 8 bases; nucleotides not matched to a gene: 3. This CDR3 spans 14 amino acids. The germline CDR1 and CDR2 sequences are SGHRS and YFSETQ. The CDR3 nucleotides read TGCGCCAGCAGCTTGGGGACAGGGGGCAAGGGCTACACCTTC. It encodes CASSLGTGGKGYTF.

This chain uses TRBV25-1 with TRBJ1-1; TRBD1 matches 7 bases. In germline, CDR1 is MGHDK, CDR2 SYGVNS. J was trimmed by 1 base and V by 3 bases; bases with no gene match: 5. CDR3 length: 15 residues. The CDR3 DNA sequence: TGTGCCAGCAGTGATTCGCGACAGGGGAACACTGAAGCTTTCTTT. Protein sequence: CASSDSRQGNTEAFF.

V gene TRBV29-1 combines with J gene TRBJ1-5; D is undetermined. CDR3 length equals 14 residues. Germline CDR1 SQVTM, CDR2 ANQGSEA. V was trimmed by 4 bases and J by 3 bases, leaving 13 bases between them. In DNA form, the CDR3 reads TGCAGCGTTGCCGGTGCGGAAGCCAATCAGCCCCAGCATTTT. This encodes CSVAGAEANQPQHF.

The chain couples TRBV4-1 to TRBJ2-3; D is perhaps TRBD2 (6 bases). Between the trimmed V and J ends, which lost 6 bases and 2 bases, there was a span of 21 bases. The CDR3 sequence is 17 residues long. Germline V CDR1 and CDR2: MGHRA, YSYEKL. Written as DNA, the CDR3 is TGCGCCAGCAGAGCGGGCTTTGTAGGGCAGACCACAGATACGCAGTATTTT. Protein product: CASRAGFVGQTTDTQYF.

CDR3 bases: TGCGCCAGCAGCGACCCTGGGGGGACAGAGAATGAAAAACTGTTTTTT. Residues: CASSDPGGTENEKLFF. The J gene is TRBJ1-4, the V gene TRBV5-1, with 7 bases identical to TRBD1. CDR3 size: 16 residues. Germline CDR1 SGHRS, CDR2 YFSETQ. J gave up 5 bases and V 4 bases, and 11 bases lay outside the gene matches.

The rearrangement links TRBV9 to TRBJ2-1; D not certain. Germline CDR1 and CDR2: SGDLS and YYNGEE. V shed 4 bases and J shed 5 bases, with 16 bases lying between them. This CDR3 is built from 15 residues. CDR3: CASSPRSGSNNEQFF. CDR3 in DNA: TGTGCCAGCAGCCCCCGCTCCGGGTCTAACAATGAGCAGTTCTTC.

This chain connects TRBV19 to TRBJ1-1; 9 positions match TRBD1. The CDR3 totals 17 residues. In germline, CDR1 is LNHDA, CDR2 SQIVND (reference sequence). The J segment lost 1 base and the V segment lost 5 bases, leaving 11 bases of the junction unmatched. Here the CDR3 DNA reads TGTGCCAGTAGTCCTCCTCGGGACAGGGTTCCGAACACTGAAGCTTTCTTT. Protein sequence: CASSPPRDRVPNTEAFF.

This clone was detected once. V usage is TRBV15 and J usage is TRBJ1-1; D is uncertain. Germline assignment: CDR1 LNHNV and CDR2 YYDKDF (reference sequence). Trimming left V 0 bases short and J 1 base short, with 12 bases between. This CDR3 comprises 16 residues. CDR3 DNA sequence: TGTGCCACCAGCAGAGATCGAGCGTTAGGGAACACTGAAGCTTTCTTT. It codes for CATSRDRALGNTEAFF.

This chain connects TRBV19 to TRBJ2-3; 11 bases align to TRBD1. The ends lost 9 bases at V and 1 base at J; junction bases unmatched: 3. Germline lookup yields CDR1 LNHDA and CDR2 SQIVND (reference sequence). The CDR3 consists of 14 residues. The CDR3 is CASGGQGGTDTQYF. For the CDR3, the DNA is TGTGCCAGCGGGGGACAGGGGGGCACAGATACGCAGTATTTT.

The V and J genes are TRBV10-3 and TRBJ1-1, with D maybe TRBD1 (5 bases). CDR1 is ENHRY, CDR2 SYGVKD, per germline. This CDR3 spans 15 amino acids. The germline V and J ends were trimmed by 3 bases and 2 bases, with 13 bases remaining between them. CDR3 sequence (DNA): TGTGCCATCAGTGATGCCGGACACCTTAACACTGAAGCTTTCTTT. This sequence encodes CAISDAGHLNTEAFF.

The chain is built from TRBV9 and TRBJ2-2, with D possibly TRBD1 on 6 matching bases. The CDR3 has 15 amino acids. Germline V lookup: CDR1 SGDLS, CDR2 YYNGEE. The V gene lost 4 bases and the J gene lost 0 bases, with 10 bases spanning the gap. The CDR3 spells CASSPGQTNTGELFF. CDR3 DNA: TGTGCCAGCAGCCCAGGACAGACGAACACCGGGGAGCTGTTTTTT.